This T cell receptor (beta chain) originates from a study of blood T cell repertoires in COVID-19. As for the study in general: From the United States, Italy and Spain came samples of acute and convalescent COVID-19. Sources were T cells, B-cell-depleted T cells, or PBMCs; the material itself was cDNA or gDNA.

It was during active infection that Seattle patients were enrolled and then longitudinally followed. As handled by the study authors: Amplification from reference gene primers served as the basis for estimated nucleated cell counts. Data came from immunoSEQ multiplex PCR; TCRdb stores just in-frame clones and leaves some out. V and J calls and clone size are copied from that table; D and trimming were computed from the DNA. The sample shows 330,000 or so clones, 80% to 90% of them seen only once. CDR1 and CDR2 (germline): ENHRY, SYGVKD. The V gene end was trimmed by 8 bases and the J gene end by 6 bases; junction bases not matched to a gene: 6. There are 14 residues in the CDR3.

Sequencing was done on a sample of peripheral blood. The chain carries TRBV10-3 and TRBJ2-2; the match to TRBD2 covers 10 bases. The receptor was isolated from a man in his thirties or forties with COVID-19, enrolled during active disease. In DNA form, the CDR3 reads TGTGCCATCGAAGCGGGGGGGCCCCCCGGGGAGCTGTTTTTT. This encodes CAIEAGGPPGELFF.